One and the same sample provided the 2 T cell receptor beta chains below, sequenced in a study of cytomegalovirus exposure and HLA in healthy donors. It was with 60 Vbeta and 13 Jbeta primers that the PCR ran. TCRdb keeps only in-frame clones here, not all; method: immunoSEQ multiplex PCR. The data contain 95,000 to 150,000 clones, roughly three fifths of them seen just once; the ten biggest clones take up about 1.5%. Material: PBMCs. The receptors originated from a man in his late teens or twenties in good health and CMV-seronegative.

The chain has TRBV2 and TRBJ2-7; possible D gene TRBD2, 5 bases. The CDR3 sequence is 12 residues long. Germline V lookup: CDR1 SNHLY, CDR2 FYNNEI. Trimming took off 4 bases at V and 1 base at J, with 5 bases between the two ends. The DNA of the CDR3 is TGTGCCAGCAGTGCGGGGTCCTACGAGCAGTACTTC. Its protein is CASSAGSYEQYF.

The chain links TRBV4-3 to TRBJ2-7; 8 positions match TRBD2. Germline V gene lookup returns CDR1 LGHNA and CDR2 YSLEER. The V segment lost 1 base and the J segment 3 bases; nucleotides outside the gene matches: 5. The CDR3 has 15 amino acids. CDR3 in DNA: TGCGCCAGCAGCCAAGGAGCGGGAGCCAACTACGAGCAGTACTTC. Translating it yields CASSQGAGANYEQYF.